These 27 T cell receptor beta chains were all obtained from the same sample, sequenced in a study of T cells after yellow fever vaccination. TCRdb independently ran MiXCR on the 5' RACE reads; one entry per CDR3 protein. The sample includes fewer than 350,000 distinct CDR3 sequences, roughly 8.7% of them seen just once. The sequences come from PBMCs, collected on the day of the first yellow fever vaccination. The origin of the receptors is a man aged 18 to 35 who received the YFV17D yellow fever vaccine.

The chain combines TRBV20-1 with TRBJ2-2; 10 nucleotides agree with TRBD2. Germline V lookup: CDR1 DFQATT, CDR2 SNEGSKA (reference sequence). J was trimmed by 0 bases and V by 7 bases; bases with no gene match: 11. The CDR3 contains 17 residues. The CDR3 spells CSVPPRAGGTNTGELFF. The CDR3 nucleotides are TGCAGTGTCCCCCCGAGAGCGGGGGGGACGAACACCGGGGAGCTGTTTTTT.

The chain uses TRBV10-3 and TRBJ2-1; 7 nucleotides agree with TRBD2. With V trimmed by 4 bases and J by 0 bases, 12 bases remained unmatched. CDR3 size: 18 residues. Germline CDR1 and CDR2: ENHRY and SYGVKD. The CDR3 reads CAISAGESGTYSYNEQFF. The CDR3 DNA sequence: TGTGCCATCAGTGCGGGAGAAAGCGGGACCTACTCCTACAATGAGCAGTTCTTC.

This clonotype has a handful of counts. V gene TRBV9 combines with J gene TRBJ1-1; a weak D match, TRBD1 (5 bases). V shed 0 bases and J shed 1 base, with 10 bases lying between them. Germline V gives CDR1 SGDLS, CDR2 YYNGEE. This CDR3 comprises 15 residues. In nucleotides, the CDR3 is TGTGCCAGCAGCGTAGGTTCAGGGTGGAACACTGAAGCTTTCTTT. It specifies CASSVGSGWNTEAFF.

This clonotype was detected only a few times. As DNA, the CDR3 is TGCGCCAGCAGCTTGGACGGGCGGATCTCTAGCACAGATACGCAGTATTTT. It specifies CASSLDGRISSTDTQYF. V is TRBV5-1 and J is TRBJ2-3; D gene unclear. The CDR3 length is 17 residues. V was clipped by 0 bases and J by 0 bases, with 14 bases between them. Germline loops: CDR1 SGHRS, CDR2 YFSETQ.

This clonotype was picked up many times. The CDR3 spells CASTRGPGANVLTF. For the CDR3, the DNA is TGTGCCAGCACCAGGGGGCCTGGGGCCAACGTCCTGACTTTC. The chain recombines TRBV6-1 with TRBJ2-6, with 8 bases matching TRBD1. The CDR3 sequence is 14 residues long. The germline CDR1 and CDR2 sequences are MNHNS and SASEGT. J gave up 2 bases and V 7 bases, and 1 base lay outside the gene matches.

This clonotype was counted a few times. The chain couples TRBV30 to TRBJ1-2; D gene unclear. Trimming left V 0 bases short and J 8 bases short, with 13 bases between. Germline CDR1 reads GTSNPN; CDR2 reads SVGIG (reference sequence). The CDR3 runs 13 residues. CDR3 amino acids: CAWSVIQNVGYTF. In DNA, the CDR3 is TGTGCCTGGAGTGTAATACAGAATGTGGGCTACACCTTC.

This clonotype was counted a few times. This chain connects TRBV4-1 to TRBJ2-5, with D maybe TRBD2 (5 bases). Trimming took 6 bases from V and 5 from J, leaving 19 bases between them. The CDR3 spans 15 residues. Germline V gene sequence: CDR1 MGHRA, CDR2 YSYEKL. CDR3 sequence (DNA): TGCGCCAGCAGTCCCCACTTGGCTAGCTTCGAGACCCAGTACTTC. This translates into CASSPHLASFETQYF.

The chain combines TRBV12-3 or TRBV12-4 with TRBJ1-4; D is perhaps TRBD1 (5 bases). V shed 2 bases and J shed 6 bases, with 13 bases lying between them. This CDR3 spans 15 amino acids. The CDR3 DNA sequence: TGTGCCAGCAGTTTAAATAGCAGGGCCCATGAAAAACTGTTTTTT. Translated, it gives CASSLNSRAHEKLFF.

This clonotype was observed a handful of times. The chain links TRBV20-1 to TRBJ1-5; D call uncertain. The CDR3 extends over 12 amino acids. Trimming removed 4 bases from V and 1 base from J, with 5 bases in between. Germline V lookup: CDR1 DFQATT, CDR2 SNEGSKA (reference sequence). The CDR3 sequence is CSAIPSNQPQHF. The DNA of the CDR3 is TGCAGTGCTATCCCCAGCAATCAGCCCCAGCATTTT.

The chain is built from TRBV29-1 and TRBJ2-3, with 7 bases aligning to TRBD2. V lost 5 bases to trimming and J lost 0 bases; unmatched junction nucleotides: 5. The V gene's germline CDR1 is SQVTM and CDR2 ANQGSEA. The CDR3 extends over 14 amino acids. DNA of the CDR3: TGCAGCGTTTCTATCGGGGGGAGCACAGATACGCAGTATTTT. It encodes CSVSIGGSTDTQYF.

This clonotype appeared a few times. At one end, the junction sequence differs from germline, possibly due to a read error. The CDR3 bases are TGCAGTGCTAGTCCACAGGGGGCGAACACTGAAGCTTCCTTT. Protein product: CSASPQGANTEASF. The chain is built from TRBV20-1 and TRBJ1-1; 9 bases are a match to TRBD1. From germline, CDR1 is DFQATT and CDR2 SNEGSKA (reference sequence). The CDR3 is 14 residues long.

Only a few counts were recorded for this clonotype. This chain joins TRBV2 and TRBJ1-2; tentatively, D is TRBD1 (5 bases). Trimming removed 10 bases at V and 7 bases at J, with 16 bases between. The CDR3 contains 12 residues. Germline lookup yields CDR1 SNHLY and CDR2 FYNNEI. CDR3 protein: CATLVGTGGYTF. The CDR3 DNA reads TGTGCCACCCTTGTGGGGACGGGTGGCTACACCTTC.

Turning to this clonotype: A read error may explain this, as a much larger clone is one base away. This chain links TRBV7-9 with TRBJ2-3; 10 bases are a match to TRBD2. Germline CDR1 is SEHNR and CDR2 is FQNEAQ (reference sequence). V dropped 6 bases and J dropped 5; count of bases not matched to a gene: 8. The CDR3 has 15 amino acids. The CDR3 DNA sequence: TGTGCCAGCAGACTGCTAGCGGGGGCGAGAGATACGCAGTATTTT. Encoded protein: CASRLLAGARDTQYF. The complete variable domain, with remaining parts taken from reference TRBV7-9 and TRBJ2-3, reads DTGVSQNPRHKITKRGQNVTFRCDPISEHNRLYWYRQTLGQGPEFLTYFQNEAQLEKSRLLSDRFSAERPKGSFSTLEIQRTEQGDSAMYLCASRLLAGARDTQYFGPGTRLTVL.

This rearrangement joins TRBV7-2 to TRBJ1-1, with D uncertain. Germline CDR1 and CDR2: SGHTA and FQGNSA. V dropped 2 bases and J dropped 3 bases, with 7 bases sitting between them. This CDR3 contains 13 residues. The CDR3 coding sequence is TGTGCCAGCAGCTTAAACAGTTACACTGAAGCTTTCTTT. Translation: CASSLNSYTEAFF.

This clonotype was seen a few times. The chain employs TRBV4-2 and TRBJ2-5; TRBD2 matches at 9 bases. J gave up 3 bases and V 3 bases, and 8 bases lay outside the gene matches. The CDR3 loop spans 16 amino acids. Germline CDR1 reads LGHNA; CDR2 reads YNFKEQ. The CDR3 DNA follows: TGTGCCAGCAGCCATGGTAGCGGGGGATGGGAAGAGACCCAGTACTTC. This gives the protein CASSHGSGGWEETQYF.

Ten or more counts support this clonotype. The chain has TRBV4-3 and TRBJ2-6; a weak D match, TRBD2 (5 bases). Germline CDR1 LGHNA, CDR2 YSLEER. The CDR3 totals 16 residues. V lost 1 base to trimming and J lost 4 bases, with 11 bases between them. CDR3 in amino acids: CASSQVRETGANVLTF. CDR3 DNA: TGCGCCAGCAGCCAAGTGAGGGAAACAGGGGCCAACGTCCTGACTTTC.

J is TRBJ2-1 and V is TRBV29-1; 8 positions agree with TRBD2. Germline V CDR1 and CDR2: SQVTM, ANQGSEA. The V gene end was trimmed by 7 bases and the J gene end by 2 bases; junction bases not matched to a gene: 4. This CDR3 has 13 amino acids. CDR3 DNA sequence: TGCAGCGAGAGCGGGGGCACCTACAATGAGCAGTTCTTC. It encodes CSESGGTYNEQFF.

This clonotype was observed many times. The chain couples TRBV5-6 to TRBJ2-7; D perhaps matches TRBD1 (6 bases). CDR3 length: 13 residues. V gave up 10 bases and J gave up 0 bases, with 14 bases separating them. Germline CDR1 reads SGHDT; CDR2 reads YYEEEE. The CDR3 spells CAQTGISSYEQYF. The CDR3 DNA follows: TGTGCCCAAACAGGGATCAGCTCCTACGAGCAGTACTTC.

This clonotype has just a few counts. V usage is TRBV6-1 and J usage is TRBJ1-4; a possible D gene is TRBD1 (5 bases). The CDR3 extends over 15 amino acids. Germline lookup yields CDR1 MNHNS and CDR2 SASEGT. The V and J ends lost 6 bases and 5 bases respectively, with 16 bases between them. CDR3 bases: TGTGCCAGCAGCCTGGGGCAGGGACTGAATGAAAAACTGTTTTTT. This sequence encodes CASSLGQGLNEKLFF.

This clonotype was found a few times. The chain uses TRBV7-6 and TRBJ2-5, with 8 bases identical to TRBD2. CDR3 length: 15 residues. The V gene's germline CDR1 is SGHVS and CDR2 FNYEAQ. The V gene end was trimmed by 1 base and the J gene end by 4 bases; junction bases not matched to a gene: 5. CDR3 coding DNA: TGTGCCAGCAGCTTAGTGCATAGCGGGGCAGAGACCCAGTACTTC. This gives the protein CASSLVHSGAETQYF.

This clonotype was seen a handful of times. The chain couples TRBV27 to TRBJ1-5, with D uncertain. Trimming stripped 5 bases from V and 5 bases from J, with 13 bases between. CDR3 length equals 14 residues. Germline V lookup: CDR1 MNHEY, CDR2 SMNVEV (reference sequence). The CDR3: CASSPRPTDQPQHF. CDR3 sequence (DNA): TGTGCCAGCAGTCCCCGACCCACAGATCAGCCCCAGCATTTT.

V and J are TRBV12-3 or TRBV12-4 and TRBJ2-4, with D maybe TRBD2 (6 bases). Between the trimmed V and J ends, which lost 6 bases and 8 bases, there was a span of 11 bases. This CDR3 has 12 residues. CDR3 nucleotide sequence: TGTGCCAGCAGACCGGAGGGTTACATTCAGTACTTC. Protein sequence: CASRPEGYIQYF.

This clonotype was found a few times. V gene TRBV4-1 combines with J gene TRBJ2-4, with 10 bases fitting TRBD1. Germline CDR1 and CDR2: MGHRA and YSYEKL. Trimming at V came to 1 base and at J to 3 bases, leaving 9 bases not matched to a gene. The CDR3 runs to 18 residues. CDR3 sequence (DNA): TGCGCCAGCAGCCAAGGCGCCGGGACAGGGGACCACAAAAACATTCAGTACTTC. Translation gives CASSQGAGTGDHKNIQYF.

The chain has TRBV24-1 and TRBJ2-1; tentative D call: TRBD1 (6 bases). Per germline, CDR1 KGHDR and CDR2 SFDVKD. This CDR3 is 17 amino acids long. Trimming shortened V by 4 bases and J by 0 bases, and 15 bases separated the two germline ends. CDR3 sequence: CATSDHLTGSSYNEQFF. DNA of the CDR3: TGTGCCACCAGTGACCACTTAACAGGGAGCTCCTACAATGAGCAGTTCTTC.

This clonotype has only a few counts. V is TRBV24-1 and J is TRBJ2-2; 12 nucleotides line up with TRBD1. V dropped 9 bases and J dropped 1; count of bases not matched to a gene: 17. Germline CDR1 KGHDR, CDR2 SFDVKD. The length of the CDR3 is 20 residues. CDR3 protein: CATQSPSGTGGPQNTGELFF. CDR3 coding DNA: TGTGCCACCCAATCACCATCCGGGACAGGGGGCCCTCAGAACACCGGGGAGCTGTTTTTT.

The V call is TRBV6-1, the J call TRBJ2-6; perhaps TRBD1 as D (5 bases). Trimming removed 5 bases from V and 0 bases from J, with 17 bases in between. Looked up from germline, CDR1 is MNHNS and CDR2 is SASEGT. The CDR3 has 18 residues. The CDR3, as DNA: TGTGCCAGCAGTCCAACCCCCGACAGCACCTCTGGGGCCAACGTCCTGACTTTC. Encoded protein: CASSPTPDSTSGANVLTF.

This clonotype was detected only a few times. The chain uses TRBV27 and TRBJ1-5, with TRBD1 matching over 7 bases. Germline assignment: CDR1 MNHEY and CDR2 SMNVEV (reference sequence). CDR3 length: 16 residues. V lost 5 bases to trimming and J lost 1 base; unmatched junction nucleotides: 8. The CDR3 here is CASSARYRGSNQPQHF. CDR3 bases: TGTGCCAGCAGTGCGCGCTACAGGGGAAGCAATCAGCCCCAGCATTTT.